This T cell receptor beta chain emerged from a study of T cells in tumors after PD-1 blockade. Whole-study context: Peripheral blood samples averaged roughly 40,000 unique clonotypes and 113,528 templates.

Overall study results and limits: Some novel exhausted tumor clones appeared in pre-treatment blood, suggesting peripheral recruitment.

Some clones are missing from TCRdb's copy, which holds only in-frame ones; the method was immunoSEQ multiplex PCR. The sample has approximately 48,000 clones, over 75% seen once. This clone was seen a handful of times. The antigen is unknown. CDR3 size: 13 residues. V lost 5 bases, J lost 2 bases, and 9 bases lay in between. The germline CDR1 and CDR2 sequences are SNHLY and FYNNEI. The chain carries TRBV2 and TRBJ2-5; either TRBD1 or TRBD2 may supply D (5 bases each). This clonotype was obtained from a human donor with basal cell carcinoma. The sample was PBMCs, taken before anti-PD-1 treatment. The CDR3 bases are TGTGCCAGCAGTTGGGACGGACAAGAGACCCAGTACTTC. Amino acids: CASSWDGQETQYF.